These 25 T cell receptor beta chains were sequenced from one sample in a study of shared clonotypes between healthy human individuals. Using immunoSEQ multiplex PCR, the repertoire was profiled, and TCRdb retains in-frame clones only, with some absent. This table has over a million clones, about 70% appearing once. Sequenced material: memory CD4+ T cells sorted from blood. As for subset: CD45RA-negative fraction. The receptors come from a man between 18 and 29 years old in good health.

The chain recombines TRBV19 with TRBJ1-2; 9 nucleotides align to TRBD1. J was trimmed by 4 bases and V by 5 bases; bases with no gene match: 11. Germline CDR1 and CDR2: LNHDA and SQIVND (reference sequence). The CDR3 loop spans 16 amino acids. CDR3 in amino acids: CASSGTGLTKTYGYTF. The CDR3 region has the DNA TGTGCCAGTAGTGGGACAGGGCTCACGAAAACCTATGGCTACACCTTC. Looking up the rest from reference TRBV19 and TRBJ1-2 gives the full variable domain: DGGITQSPKYLFRKEGQNVTLSCEQNLNHDAMYWYRQDPGQGLRLIYYSQIVNDFQKGDIAEGYSVSREKKESFPLTVTSAQKNPTAFYLCASSGTGLTKTYGYTFGSGTRLTVV.

The chain employs TRBV30 and TRBJ2-5, with TRBD1 as a possible D gene (5 bases). This CDR3 has 16 residues. Trimming left V 2 bases short and J 1 base short, with 17 bases between. CDR1 and CDR2 (germline): GTSNPN, SVGIG (reference sequence). DNA for the CDR3: TGTGCCTGGAGTAAGGGGTTCGGACACCTCCAAGAGACCCAGTACTTC. Its translation is CAWSKGFGHLQETQYF.

V usage is TRBV6-6 and J usage is TRBJ1-3, with 8 bases fitting TRBD1. From germline, CDR1 is MNHNY and CDR2 SVGAGI (reference sequence). Losses at the gene ends were 6 bases for V and 4 bases for J; bases not matched to a gene: 8. This CDR3 has 15 residues. CDR3 amino acids: CASSPRTGSGNTIYF. The CDR3, as DNA: TGTGCCAGCAGCCCCAGGACAGGGTCCGGAAACACCATATATTTT.

This chain joins TRBV6-5 and TRBJ2-7, with 8 nucleotides matching TRBD1. CDR3 length: 16 amino acids. V dropped 2 bases and J dropped 0; count of bases not matched to a gene: 6. The V gene's germline CDR1 is MNHEY and CDR2 SVGAGI. In DNA form, the CDR3 reads TGTGCCAGCAGTTACGCCGGGACAGGCCTCTCCTACGAGCAGTACTTC. This codes for CASSYAGTGLSYEQYF.

Only one count was recorded for this clone. This rearrangement joins TRBV7-9 to TRBJ2-4, with D hard to call. The CDR3 extends over 12 amino acids. Trimming stripped 4 bases from V and 6 bases from J, with 7 bases between. Germline V gene lookup returns CDR1 SEHNR and CDR2 FQNEAQ (reference sequence). The CDR3 region has the DNA TGTGCCAGCAGCTCTACTTTAAACATTCAGTACTTC. The encoded protein is CASSSTLNIQYF.

The V gene is TRBV29-1, the J gene TRBJ1-4; weak D call: TRBD1 (5 bases). Trimming removed 6 bases at V and 7 bases at J, with 15 bases between. CDR3 size: 13 residues. CDR1 and CDR2 from the germline V gene are SQVTM and ANQGSEA. CDR3 protein: CSVSDSPAEKLFF. DNA for the CDR3: TGCAGCGTCAGTGACAGCCCTGCTGAAAAACTGTTTTTT.

With regard to this clone: The sample has other DNA sequences that encode this CDR3 too. J is TRBJ2-7 and V is TRBV6-1; D not certain. The germline V gene has CDR1 MNHNS and CDR2 SASEGT. The V end was cut by 6 bases, the J end by 4 bases, with 7 bases between. The CDR3 totals 11 residues. The CDR3 protein is CASRRSYEQYF. The CDR3 DNA follows: TGTGCCAGCAGAAGGTCATACGAGCAGTACTTC.

The J gene is TRBJ2-7, the V gene TRBV5-6, with D tentatively TRBD1 (6 bases). The CDR3 runs 13 residues. Germline V gene sequence: CDR1 SGHDT, CDR2 YYEEEE. The ends were cut back, 7 bases at V and 6 bases at J, with 17 bases in the middle. CDR3 bases: TGTGCCAGCGTGGGCCAGGGGCGCGGCGAGCAGTACTTC. Its protein is CASVGQGRGEQYF.

The chain links TRBV27 to TRBJ1-4; 10 nucleotides match TRBD1. Per germline, CDR1 MNHEY and CDR2 SMNVEV (reference sequence). J gave up 7 bases and V 2 bases, and 1 base lay outside the gene matches. The CDR3 is 14 amino acids. The CDR3 loop is CASSLRDRGEKLFF. The CDR3 nucleotides are TGTGCCAGCAGTTTAAGGGACAGGGGTGAAAAACTGTTTTTT.

The chain has TRBV6-6 and TRBJ1-6; D might be TRBD1 (6 bases). Trimming pared 5 bases from V and 13 bases from J, leaving 21 bases between. Germline V lookup: CDR1 MNHNY, CDR2 SVGAGI (reference sequence). The CDR3 spans 15 residues. CDR3 protein: CASSPSPGAHPPLHF. The CDR3 bases are TGTGCCAGCAGTCCCTCCCCAGGGGCCCACCCCCCCCTCCACTTT.

J is TRBJ1-6 and V is TRBV6-6, with TRBD1 matching over 7 bases. The CDR3 consists of 14 residues. V lost 7 bases, J lost 10 bases, and 10 bases stayed unmatched. Germline V gene lookup returns CDR1 MNHNY and CDR2 SVGAGI (reference sequence). CDR3 nucleotides: TGTGCCAGCACCATGACAGGGAAGGACTCACCCCTCCACTTT. Translation: CASTMTGKDSPLHF.

The chain recombines TRBV28 with TRBJ2-7; 12 positions agree with TRBD2. Germline loops: CDR1 MDHEN, CDR2 SYDVKM. The CDR3 covers 15 residues. Trimming at V came to 6 bases and at J to 6 bases, leaving 9 bases not matched to a gene. CDR3 DNA: TGTGCCAGCAGACCCACTAGCGGGGGGACCTTCGAGCAGTACTTC. Residues: CASRPTSGGTFEQYF.

This chain uses TRBV15 with TRBJ1-1; D gene uncertain. V was clipped by 0 bases and J by 0 bases, with 8 bases between them. Germline assignment: CDR1 LNHNV and CDR2 YYDKDF (reference sequence). This CDR3 region has 15 residues. CDR3 loop: CATSRDLAVNTEAFF. CDR3 nucleotides: TGTGCCACCAGCAGAGATCTTGCCGTGAACACTGAAGCTTTCTTT.

V gene TRBV6-1 combines with J gene TRBJ2-7, with D possibly being TRBD1 (5 bases). Trimming removed 8 bases from V and 3 bases from J, with 14 bases in between. There are 13 residues in the CDR3. The germline V gene encodes CDR1 MNHNS and CDR2 SASEGT. CDR3 sequence reads: CASGRAGVYEQYF. DNA of the CDR3: TGTGCCAGCGGCAGGGCAGGCGTCTACGAGCAGTACTTC.

J is TRBJ2-5 and V is TRBV19; D is possibly TRBD1 (6 bases). The germline V gene encodes CDR1 LNHDA and CDR2 SQIVND (reference sequence). The ends were cut back, 3 bases at V and 4 bases at J, with 15 bases in the middle. The CDR3 consists of 15 residues. CDR3 residues: CASSMQSGVGETQYF. The DNA of the CDR3 is TGTGCCAGTAGTATGCAGTCAGGGGTAGGAGAGACCCAGTACTTC.

As for this clone: Other DNA sequences in the same sample also yield this CDR3. The rearrangement joins TRBV11-2 to TRBJ2-7; 7 bases match TRBD1. Losses at the gene ends were 7 bases for V and 0 bases for J; bases not matched to a gene: 12. In germline, CDR1 is SGHAT, CDR2 FQNNGV. The CDR3 loop spans 16 amino acids. CDR3 residues: CASTKYTGAYSYEQYF. The CDR3 region has the DNA TGTGCCAGCACGAAGTACACAGGGGCCTACTCCTACGAGCAGTACTTC.

The sample holds a few counts of this clone. The rearrangement joins TRBV2 to TRBJ2-5; TRBD2 matches at 7 bases. Unmatched junction bases numbered 9, after V lost 6 bases and J lost 5 bases. In germline, CDR1 is SNHLY, CDR2 FYNNEI. The CDR3 sequence is 14 residues long. The CDR3 nucleotides read TGTGCCAGCAGCCCGGGGCTAGCGGTTGAGACCCAGTACTTC. As protein: CASSPGLAVETQYF.

Many counts were recorded for this clone. The J gene is TRBJ1-2, the V gene TRBV19; 7 bases align to TRBD1. The V gene's germline CDR1 is LNHDA and CDR2 SQIVND (reference sequence). The length of the CDR3 is 14 residues. The junction had 11 bases not matched to a gene; V was cut back by 7 bases and J by 6 bases. In DNA, the CDR3 is TGTGCCAGTAACCTGCGACAGGGATTTCATGGCTACACCTTC. Translated, it gives CASNLRQGFHGYTF.

Concerning this clone: Other DNA sequences of this sample code for an identical CDR3. The chain employs TRBV5-1 and TRBJ2-3; D is undetermined. Trimming cost V 7 bases and J 1 base, with 13 bases left between them. CDR1 and CDR2 (germline): SGHRS, YFSETQ. This CDR3 comprises 14 residues. The CDR3 nucleotides read TGCGCCAGCTCACGGAGTGGGGGCACAGATACGCAGTATTTT. It codes for CASSRSGGTDTQYF. The full variable domain, in which reference TRBV5-1 and TRBJ2-3 provide the parts outside the CDR3, is KAGVTQTPRYLIKTRGQQVTLSCSPISGHRSVSWYQQTPGQGLQFLFEYFSETQRNKGNFPGRFSGRQFSNSRSEMNVSTLELGDSALYLCASSRSGGTDTQYFGPGTRLTVL.

V usage is TRBV2 and J usage is TRBJ1-2; maybe TRBD1 (5 bases). Germline assignment: CDR1 SNHLY and CDR2 FYNNEI. The CDR3 covers 14 residues. The ends were cut back, 8 bases at V and 2 bases at J, with 15 bases in the middle. CDR3 nucleotide sequence: TGTGCCAGCGCCTTACAACAGGAGAACTATGGCTACACCTTC. This codes for CASALQQENYGYTF. The full variable domain, completed using reference TRBV2 and TRBJ1-2, is EPEVTQTPSHQVTQMGQEVILRCVPISNHLYFYWYRQILGQKVEFLVSFYNNEISEKSEIFDDQFSVERPDGSNFTLKIRSTKLEDSAMYFCASALQQENYGYTFGSGTRLTVV.

The chain has TRBV19 and TRBJ1-1, with no clear D. Trimming stripped 3 bases from V and 8 bases from J, with 13 bases between. Germline CDR1 is LNHDA and CDR2 is SQIVND (reference sequence). This CDR3 contains 13 residues. The chain's CDR3 is CASSIYGTGEAFF. DNA for the CDR3: TGTGCCAGTAGTATTTATGGAACGGGAGAAGCTTTCTTT.

The rearrangement joins TRBV30 to TRBJ2-2; perhaps D is TRBD1 or TRBD2 (5 bases each). V was trimmed by 3 bases and J by 4 bases, leaving 24 bases between them. Germline V gene data show CDR1 as GTSNPN and CDR2 as SVGIG (reference sequence). This CDR3 spans 18 amino acids. The CDR3 protein is CAWRGDPGFASFTGELFF. The DNA for the CDR3 is TGTGCCTGGAGGGGGGATCCGGGGTTCGCCTCATTCACCGGGGAGCTGTTTTTT. The variable domain in full, completed from reference TRBV30 and TRBJ2-2, reads SQTIHQWPATLVQPVGSPLSLECTVEGTSNPNLYWYRQAAGRGLQLLFYSVGIGQISSEVPQNLSASRPQDRQFILSSKKLLLSDSGFYLCAWRGDPGFASFTGELFFGEGSRLTVL.

This chain connects TRBV4-1 to TRBJ2-5; TRBD2 matches at 9 bases. Germline V lookup: CDR1 MGHRA, CDR2 YSYEKL. This CDR3 spans 17 amino acids. The ends lost 0 bases at V and 0 bases at J; junction bases unmatched: 5. CDR3 residues: CASSQDVLAGYQETQYF. The DNA of the CDR3 is TGCGCCAGCAGCCAAGATGTGCTAGCGGGGTACCAAGAGACCCAGTACTTC.

The J gene is TRBJ2-3, the V gene TRBV29-1; TRBD2 matches 13 bases. V was clipped by 7 bases and J by 7 bases; unmatched bases: 11. In germline, CDR1 is SQVTM, CDR2 ANQGSEA. The CDR3 is 15 amino acids. CDR3 DNA: TGCAGCGGTCACGTCGGACTAGCGGGAGCAAATACGCAGTATTTT. Its protein product is CSGHVGLAGANTQYF.

The V and J genes are TRBV6-6 and TRBJ2-2; 9 positions agree with TRBD1. The CDR3 is made up of 15 amino acids. CDR1 and CDR2 from the germline V gene are MNHNY and SVGAGI (reference sequence). Losses at the gene ends were 6 bases for V and 1 base for J; bases not matched to a gene: 3. The CDR3 nucleotides read TGTGCCAGCAGGGGGGGACAGGGGAACACCGGGGAGCTGTTTTTT. Protein sequence: CASRGGQGNTGELFF.